Listed below are T cell receptor beta chains from one sample, sequenced in a study of Graves' ophthalmopathy and Graves' hyperthyroidism. MiXCR, applied by TCRdb to the multiplex PCR reads, yields one record per CDR3 protein. The table includes almost 400,000 distinct CDR3 sequences, 15% to 20% detected once. Material: peripheral blood. Source of these receptors: a woman younger than 35 with Graves' ophthalmopathy. Each CDR3 is given with its conserved first and last residue. The D gene is left open where the match is weak. Only some rows state a clone size, as once, few, many or a class for expanded clones.

D,J,V,size,CDR3,DNA
.,TRBJ2-5,TRBV6-5,many,CASSLGDQRETQYF,TGTGCCAGCAGTTTAGGGGATCAGCGAGAGACCCAGTACTTC
TRBD1,TRBJ1-2,TRBV12-3/TRBV12-4,many,CASSLALLTGGDTNYGYTF,TGTGCCAGCAGTTTAGCGCTTCTGACAGGGGGCGATACTAACTATGGCTACACCTTC
.,TRBJ1-1,TRBV19,.,CASVPVGAGTEAFF,TGTGCCAGTGTCCCCGTAGGGGCTGGCACTGAAGCTTTCTTT
TRBD1,TRBJ1-1,TRBV24-1,few,CATLRDRGVAFF,TGTGCCACCCTCCGGGACAGGGGGGTCGCTTTCTTT
.,TRBJ1-5,TRBV27,.,CASSPRRENQPQHF,TGTGCCAGCAGCCCGCGTAGGGAGAATCAGCCCCAGCATTTT
.,TRBJ1-2,TRBV30,many,CAWSSGSSRGSRFNYGYTF,TGTGCCTGGAGTTCCGGTTCTTCCCGGGGCAGCAGATTTAACTATGGCTACACCTTC
TRBD2,TRBJ2-5,TRBV15,.,CATSRQGTLAGETQYF,TGTGCCACCAGCAGACAAGGGACTTTAGCGGGAGAGACCCAGTACTTC
TRBD2,TRBJ2-7,TRBV4-1,many,CASSQPALPSGIYEQYF,TGCGCCAGCAGCCAACCAGCACTTCCTAGCGGGATCTACGAGCAGTACTTC
.,TRBJ2-5,TRBV20-1,.,CSARDRLVQETQYF,TGCAGTGCTAGAGATCGACTAGTTCAAGAGACCCAGTACTTC
.,TRBJ2-7,TRBV6-5,many,CASSYERSYEQYF,TGTGCCAGCAGTTACGAGCGCTCCTACGAGCAGTACTTC
TRBD1,TRBJ1-5,TRBV6-2/TRBV6-3,.,CASSRFGTGGSNQPQHF,TGTGCCAGCAGTCGATTCGGGACAGGGGGGAGCAATCAGCCCCAGCATTTT
.,TRBJ1-5,TRBV6-2/TRBV6-3,many,CASNRGRRDNQPQHF,TGTGCCAGCAACCGGGGCCGCCGGGATAATCAGCCCCAGCATTTT
.,TRBJ1-1,TRBV6-2/TRBV6-3,many,CATGQGVTEAFF,TGTGCCACGGGGCAGGGTGTCACTGAAGCTTTCTTT
.,TRBJ1-5,TRBV9,many,CASRFSSGRNQPQHF,TGTGCCAGCAGATTTTCGTCAGGGAGAAATCAGCCCCAGCATTTT
TRBD1,TRBJ1-6,TRBV6-5,.,CASSFDRGRHDGSPLHF,TGTGCCAGCAGTTTCGACAGGGGGCGTCATGATGGTTCACCCCTCCACTTT
TRBD2,TRBJ2-7,TRBV27,many,CASSLSFSGGRTYEQYF,TGTGCCAGCAGTTTATCGTTTAGCGGGGGGCGGACCTACGAGCAGTACTTC
.,TRBJ2-2,TRBV6-4,many,CASSEASTGELFF,TGTGCCAGCAGTGAAGCAAGCACCGGGGAGCTGTTTTTT
TRBD2,TRBJ2-7,TRBV6-1,.,CASSEAGSLSEEQYF,TGTGCCAGCAGCGAAGCGGGGAGCCTCTCTGAAGAGCAGTACTTC